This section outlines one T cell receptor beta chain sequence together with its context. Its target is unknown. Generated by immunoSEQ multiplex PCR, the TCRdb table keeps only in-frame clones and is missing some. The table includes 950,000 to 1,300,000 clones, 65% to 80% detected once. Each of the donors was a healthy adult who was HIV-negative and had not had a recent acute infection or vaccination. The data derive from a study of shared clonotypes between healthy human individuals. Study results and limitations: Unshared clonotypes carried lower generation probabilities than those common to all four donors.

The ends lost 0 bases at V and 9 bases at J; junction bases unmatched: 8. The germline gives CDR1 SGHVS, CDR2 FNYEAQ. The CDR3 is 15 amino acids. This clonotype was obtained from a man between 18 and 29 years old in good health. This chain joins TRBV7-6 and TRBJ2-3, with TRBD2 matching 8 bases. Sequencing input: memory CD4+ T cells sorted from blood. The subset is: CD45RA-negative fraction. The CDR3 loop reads CASSLAGGGEGTQYF. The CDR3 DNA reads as TGTGCCAGCAGCTTAGCCGGGGGGGGAGAGGGCACGCAGTATTTT.